This TCR beta chain was retrieved from a study of OX40 agonist ivuxolimab in advanced cancers. Study overall: Intravenous ivuxolimab at 0.01 to 10 mg/kg was given to patients every 2 weeks. General study points: The CD4+ and CD8+ T cells in the blood had expanded clonally by week 6 at 0.1 to 3.0 mg/kg.

Profiling relied on immunoSEQ multiplex PCR, and the TCRdb table lists in-frame clones only, not all of them. The sample shows some 43,000 clones, approximately 88% of them seen only once. As regards this clone: Its antigen is currently unknown.

V was cut by 0 bases and J by 5 bases, with 12 bases left in between. CDR1 and CDR2 (germline): SGHDT, YYEEEE. The CDR3 has 14 amino acids. This rearrangement joins TRBV5-6 to TRBJ2-7; weak D call: TRBD2 (5 bases). This sample comprised CD4+ or CD8+ T cells sorted from blood, obtained in a trial of the OX40 agonist ivuxolimab. The source of this sequence is an adult with an advanced solid tumor such as melanoma, head and neck, liver or kidney cancer. This CDR3 is CASSLGGSIHEQYF. CDR3 sequence (DNA): TGTGCCAGCAGCTTGGGAGGGAGCATACACGAGCAGTACTTC.